The clone carrying this T cell receptor beta chain was seen only once. This sample is part of a study of blood T cell repertoires in COVID-19. Overall study context: Donors in the United States, Italy and Spain gave samples during acute or convalescent COVID-19.

Methods used by the authors: It was from reference gene primer amplification that nucleated cell counts were estimated. Some clones are missing from TCRdb's copy, which holds only in-frame ones; the method was immunoSEQ multiplex PCR. Clone size and the V and J calls come from that table; the DNA yielded D and trimming. The sample lists a few hundred thousand clones; 70% to 90% were seen once. Trimming removed 2 bases at V and 6 bases at J, with 16 bases between. The CDR3 contains 15 residues. The germline gives CDR1 SGHAT, CDR2 FQNNGV. The sequence derives from a woman between 65 and 79 years old with acute or convalescent COVID-19. The J gene is TRBJ1-2, the V gene TRBV11-2, with D possibly being TRBD1 (5 bases). Source material: peripheral blood. The CDR3 DNA sequence: TGTGCCAGCAGCTTATTTAGCCAGGGAATGGATGGCTACACCTTC. Its protein product is CASSLFSQGMDGYTF.